In its sample, the clone carrying this T cell receptor (beta chain) is medium-sized (0.01 to 0.1%). The antigen is undetermined. Germline loops: CDR1 SGHVS, CDR2 FNYEAQ. Trimming shortened V by 4 bases and J by 5 bases, and 15 bases separated the two germline ends. CDR3 length equals 14 residues. Sequencing of cultured CD4+ T cell DNA used the Oncomine TCR Beta short-read assay. TCRdb processed the PCR reads anew with MiXCR; each CDR3 protein has one entry. This sample has around 11,000 distinct CDR3 sequences, with roughly 24% found just once. The record originates from a study of vaccination and CD4 T cells after COVID-19. About the study: The cells in question were stimulated using overlapping spike peptides derived from SARS-CoV-2, HCoV-NL63, HCoV-OC43 and HCoV-229E.

Treatment indicated: approximately nine-day PBMC culture with coronavirus spike peptide pools or control peptides (ViraFEST assay). Sequenced here: CD4+ T cells from blood, cultured in vitro, sampled after SARS-CoV-2 vaccination. The TCR originated in a human donor who had recovered from COVID-19. V and J are TRBV7-6 and TRBJ2-7; tentative D call: TRBD1 (5 bases). CDR3 in amino acids: CASSSSTLRDEQYF. CDR3 coding DNA: TGTGCCAGCAGCTCCAGTACCCTCAGGGACGAGCAGTACTTC.